The rows below give T cell receptor beta chains drawn from one sample of a study of blood T cell repertoires in COVID-19. The repertoire was sequenced with immunoSEQ multiplex PCR; TCRdb's copy has only in-frame clones and lacks some. The data show about 60,000 clones, with 79% seen just once and around 5.4% held by the top ten. The specimen sequenced was peripheral blood. The receptors here all came from a woman in her 70s with acute or convalescent COVID-19. Both conserved end residues are part of each CDR3. D genes are given only for firm matches. Size tells how often a clone was seen (once, few, many) or the class of an expanded clone, and some rows leave it out.

CDR3 protein: CASSQGEEQFF
CDR3 DNA: TGTGCCAGCAGCCAAGGGGAGGAGCAGTTCTTC
clone size: -
V gene: TRBV3-1/TRBV3-2
D gene: -
CDR3 length: 11
J gene: TRBJ2-1

CDR3 protein: CASSISTGTYGYTF
CDR3 DNA: TGTGCCAGTAGTATTTCCACAGGGACCTATGGCTACACCTTC
clone size: -
V gene: TRBV19
D gene: -
CDR3 length: 14
J gene: TRBJ1-2

CDR3 protein: CASSGHTGISYEQYF
CDR3 DNA: TGTGCCAGCAGCGGACATACAGGGATCTCCTACGAGCAGTACTTC
clone size: -
V gene: TRBV7-8
D gene: -
CDR3 length: 15
J gene: TRBJ2-7

CDR3 protein: CASSQEEVQETQYF
CDR3 DNA: TGCGCCAGCAGCCAAGAAGAGGTTCAAGAGACCCAGTACTTC
clone size: -
V gene: TRBV4-1
D gene: -
CDR3 length: 14
J gene: TRBJ2-5

CDR3 protein: CASSQVTSGGETQYF
CDR3 DNA: TGTGCCAGCAGCCAAGTGACTAGCGGGGGCGAGACCCAGTACTTC
clone size: -
V gene: TRBV4-2
D gene: TRBD2
CDR3 length: 15
J gene: TRBJ2-5

CDR3 protein: CASIGTGRSYEQYF
CDR3 DNA: TGTGCCAGCATCGGGACAGGGCGCTCCTACGAGCAGTACTTC
clone size: -
V gene: TRBV6-5
D gene: TRBD1
CDR3 length: 14
J gene: TRBJ2-7

CDR3 protein: CASSLDRGYTEAFF
CDR3 DNA: TGTGCCAGCAGCTTGGACAGGGGGTACACTGAAGCTTTCTTT
clone size: -
V gene: TRBV5-4
D gene: TRBD1
CDR3 length: 14
J gene: TRBJ1-1

CDR3 protein: CSVEGGGEETQYF
CDR3 DNA: TGCAGCGTTGAGGGGGGGGGAGAAGAGACCCAGTACTTC
clone size: few
V gene: TRBV29-1
D gene: TRBD2
CDR3 length: 13
J gene: TRBJ2-5

CDR3 protein: CASSLANNSPLHF
CDR3 DNA: TGTGCCAGCAGCTTGGCCAATAATTCACCCCTCCACTTT
clone size: -
V gene: TRBV5-4
D gene: -
CDR3 length: 13
J gene: TRBJ1-6

CDR3 protein: CASSLALGLAGIEYNEQFF
CDR3 DNA: TGTGCCAGCAGCTTAGCGCTAGGACTAGCGGGGATAGAGTACAATGAGCAGTTCTTC
clone size: once
V gene: TRBV7-9
D gene: TRBD2
CDR3 length: 19
J gene: TRBJ2-1

CDR3 protein: CASSTQGAGANVLTF
CDR3 DNA: TGTGCCAGTAGTACACAGGGGGCTGGGGCCAACGTCCTGACTTTC
clone size: -
V gene: TRBV19
D gene: TRBD1
CDR3 length: 15
J gene: TRBJ2-6

CDR3 protein: CASSPQVGQGLGSQYF
CDR3 DNA: TGTGCCAGCAGCCCCCAGGTCGGTCAGGGCTTAGGGTCGCAGTATTTT
clone size: -
V gene: TRBV7-6
D gene: -
CDR3 length: 16
J gene: TRBJ2-3

CDR3 protein: CASSSQENTEAFF
CDR3 DNA: TGCGCCAGCAGCTCACAGGAGAACACTGAAGCTTTCTTT
clone size: -
V gene: TRBV5-1
D gene: -
CDR3 length: 13
J gene: TRBJ1-1

CDR3 protein: CASSDQQGTTEAFF
CDR3 DNA: TGTGCCAGCAGTGATCAACAGGGTACGACTGAAGCTTTCTTT
clone size: -
V gene: TRBV6-1
D gene: -
CDR3 length: 14
J gene: TRBJ1-1

CDR3 protein: CASSLAGDRYTEAFF
CDR3 DNA: TGTGCCAGCAGCTTGGCCGGCGACAGATACACTGAAGCTTTCTTT
clone size: -
V gene: TRBV5-4
D gene: -
CDR3 length: 15
J gene: TRBJ1-1

CDR3 protein: CASSLVSGGSEQFF
CDR3 DNA: TGCGCCAGCAGCTTGGTATCGGGGGGCTCTGAGCAGTTCTTC
clone size: -
V gene: TRBV5-1
D gene: -
CDR3 length: 14
J gene: TRBJ2-1

CDR3 protein: CASSYRLGEALDTQYF
CDR3 DNA: TGTGCCAGCAGCTATAGACTGGGAGAGGCATTGGATACGCAGTATTTT
clone size: -
V gene: TRBV11-2
D gene: -
CDR3 length: 16
J gene: TRBJ2-3

CDR3 protein: CASSPSEGSQPQHF
CDR3 DNA: TGTGCCAGCTCACCTTCGGAGGGTTCTCAGCCCCAGCATTTT
clone size: -
V gene: TRBV18
D gene: -
CDR3 length: 14
J gene: TRBJ1-5

CDR3 protein: CASSLIRGGHGGELFF
CDR3 DNA: TGTGCCAGCAGCTTAATCCGGGGGGGCCATGGCGGGGAGCTGTTTTTT
clone size: -
V gene: TRBV7-6
D gene: TRBD2
CDR3 length: 16
J gene: TRBJ2-2

CDR3 protein: CATSDPSGGSDTQYF
CDR3 DNA: TGTGCCACCAGTGATCCTAGCGGGGGTTCAGATACGCAGTATTTT
clone size: -
V gene: TRBV24-1
D gene: TRBD2
CDR3 length: 15
J gene: TRBJ2-3

CDR3 protein: CASSQASSGGSQETQYF
CDR3 DNA: TGTGCCAGCAGCCAAGCCTCTAGCGGGGGGTCCCAAGAGACCCAGTACTTC
clone size: -
V gene: TRBV4-2
D gene: TRBD2
CDR3 length: 17
J gene: TRBJ2-5

CDR3 protein: CARTSGAYTDTQYF
CDR3 DNA: TGTGCCAGAACTAGCGGGGCCTACACAGATACGCAGTATTTT
clone size: -
V gene: TRBV2
D gene: TRBD2
CDR3 length: 14
J gene: TRBJ2-3

CDR3 protein: CASSYFGRDYEQYF
CDR3 DNA: TGTGCCAGCAGTTACTTCGGGAGGGACTACGAGCAGTACTTC
clone size: -
V gene: TRBV6-2/TRBV6-3
D gene: TRBD2
CDR3 length: 14
J gene: TRBJ2-7

CDR3 protein: CSAGGGAYGYTF
CDR3 DNA: TGCAGCGCTGGAGGGGGGGCCTATGGCTACACCTTC
clone size: -
V gene: TRBV29-1
D gene: -
CDR3 length: 12
J gene: TRBJ1-2

CDR3 protein: CASSRQNTGELFF
CDR3 DNA: TGTGCCAGCAGCCGACAGAACACCGGGGAGCTGTTTTTT
clone size: -
V gene: TRBV3-1/TRBV3-2
D gene: -
CDR3 length: 13
J gene: TRBJ2-2

CDR3 protein: CASSSWEPGELFF
CDR3 DNA: TGCGCCAGCAGCTCTTGGGAGCCCGGGGAGCTGTTTTTT
clone size: -
V gene: TRBV5-1
D gene: -
CDR3 length: 13
J gene: TRBJ2-2

CDR3 protein: CASSLDSLSYEQYF
CDR3 DNA: TGTGCCAGCAGCTTGGACAGTTTGAGCTACGAGCAGTACTTC
clone size: -
V gene: TRBV5-4
D gene: -
CDR3 length: 14
J gene: TRBJ2-7

CDR3 protein: CASSTQQGYKETQYF
CDR3 DNA: TGTGCCAGCAGCACCCAACAGGGTTACAAAGAGACCCAGTACTTC
clone size: -
V gene: TRBV21-1
D gene: -
CDR3 length: 15
J gene: TRBJ2-5

CDR3 protein: CASSLGDRGGNTIYF
CDR3 DNA: TGCGCCAGCAGCTTGGGGGACAGGGGAGGAAACACCATATATTTT
clone size: -
V gene: TRBV5-1
D gene: TRBD1
CDR3 length: 15
J gene: TRBJ1-3

CDR3 protein: CASSLSIQGNQPQHF
CDR3 DNA: TGTGCCAGCAGCTTGTCTATACAGGGGAATCAGCCCCAGCATTTT
clone size: once
V gene: TRBV7-2
D gene: TRBD1
CDR3 length: 15
J gene: TRBJ1-5

CDR3 protein: CASSQDGFQGTEAFF
CDR3 DNA: TGCGCCAGTAGCCAAGATGGTTTTCAGGGAACTGAAGCTTTCTTT
clone size: -
V gene: TRBV4-3
D gene: -
CDR3 length: 15
J gene: TRBJ1-1

CDR3 protein: CASREQSTGELFF
CDR3 DNA: TGTGCCAGCAGAGAGCAATCTACCGGGGAGCTGTTTTTT
clone size: -
V gene: TRBV6-5
D gene: -
CDR3 length: 13
J gene: TRBJ2-2

CDR3 protein: CASSLNRANGYTF
CDR3 DNA: TGTGCCAGCAGTTTAAACAGGGCTAATGGCTACACCTTC
clone size: few
V gene: TRBV27
D gene: -
CDR3 length: 13
J gene: TRBJ1-2

CDR3 protein: CATSSQGDEQYF
CDR3 DNA: TGTGCCACCAGTTCCCAGGGGGACGAGCAGTACTTC
clone size: -
V gene: TRBV15
D gene: TRBD1
CDR3 length: 12
J gene: TRBJ2-7

CDR3 protein: CAWWWTWPYEQYF
CDR3 DNA: TGTGCCTGGTGGTGGACATGGCCTTACGAGCAGTACTTC
clone size: -
V gene: TRBV30
D gene: -
CDR3 length: 13
J gene: TRBJ2-7

CDR3 protein: CASSYSWGGSSYEQYF
CDR3 DNA: TGTGCCAGCAGTTATTCTTGGGGGGGAAGCTCCTACGAGCAGTACTTC
clone size: -
V gene: TRBV6-5
D gene: TRBD2
CDR3 length: 16
J gene: TRBJ2-7

CDR3 protein: CASSVDPVGGYGYTF
CDR3 DNA: TGTGCCAGCAGCGTAGATCCGGTAGGGGGCTATGGCTACACCTTC
clone size: once
V gene: TRBV9
D gene: -
CDR3 length: 15
J gene: TRBJ1-2

CDR3 protein: CATQISYGYTF
CDR3 DNA: TGTGCCACGCAGATTTCTTATGGCTACACCTTC
clone size: once
V gene: TRBV19
D gene: -
CDR3 length: 11
J gene: TRBJ1-2

CDR3 protein: CASSPGQADGGLFF
CDR3 DNA: TGCGCCAGCAGCCCTGGACAGGCGGATGGGGGACTGTTTTTT
clone size: -
V gene: TRBV5-1
D gene: TRBD1
CDR3 length: 14
J gene: TRBJ1-4

CDR3 protein: CASKRGLGEAFF
CDR3 DNA: TGTGCCAGCAAGCGAGGTTTAGGTGAAGCTTTCTTT
clone size: once
V gene: TRBV2
D gene: -
CDR3 length: 12
J gene: TRBJ1-1

CDR3 protein: CSGSRDSNSPLHF
CDR3 DNA: TGCAGCGGATCCCGGGACTCCAATTCACCCCTCCACTTT
clone size: -
V gene: TRBV29-1
D gene: -
CDR3 length: 13
J gene: TRBJ1-6